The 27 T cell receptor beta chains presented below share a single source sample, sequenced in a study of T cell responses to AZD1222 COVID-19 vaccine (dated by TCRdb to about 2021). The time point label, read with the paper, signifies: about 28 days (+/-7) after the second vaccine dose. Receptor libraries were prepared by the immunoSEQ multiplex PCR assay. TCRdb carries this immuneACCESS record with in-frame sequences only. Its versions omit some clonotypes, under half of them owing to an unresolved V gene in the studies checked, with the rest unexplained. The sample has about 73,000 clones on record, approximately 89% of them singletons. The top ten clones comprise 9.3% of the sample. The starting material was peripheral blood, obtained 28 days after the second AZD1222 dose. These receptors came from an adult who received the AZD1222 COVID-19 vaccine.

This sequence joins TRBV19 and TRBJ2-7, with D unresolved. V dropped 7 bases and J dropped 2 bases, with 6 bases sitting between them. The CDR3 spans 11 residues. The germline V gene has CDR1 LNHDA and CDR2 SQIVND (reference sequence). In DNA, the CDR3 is TGTGCCAGTACCAGAGCCTACGAGCAGTACGTC. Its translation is CASTRAYEQYV.

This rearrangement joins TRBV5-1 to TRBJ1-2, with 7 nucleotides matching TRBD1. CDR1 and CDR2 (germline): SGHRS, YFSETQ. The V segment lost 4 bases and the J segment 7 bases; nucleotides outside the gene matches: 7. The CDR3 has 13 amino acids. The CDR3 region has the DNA TGCGCCAGCAGCACCGACAGGGTCCGTGGCTACACCTTC. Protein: CASSTDRVRGYTF.

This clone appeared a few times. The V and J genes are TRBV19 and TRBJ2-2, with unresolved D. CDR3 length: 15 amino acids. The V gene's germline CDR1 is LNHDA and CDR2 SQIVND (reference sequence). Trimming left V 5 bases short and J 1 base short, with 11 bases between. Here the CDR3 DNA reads TGTGCCAGTAGTCTCAGCCAACAGAACACCGGGGAGCTGTTTTTT. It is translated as CASSLSQQNTGELFF.

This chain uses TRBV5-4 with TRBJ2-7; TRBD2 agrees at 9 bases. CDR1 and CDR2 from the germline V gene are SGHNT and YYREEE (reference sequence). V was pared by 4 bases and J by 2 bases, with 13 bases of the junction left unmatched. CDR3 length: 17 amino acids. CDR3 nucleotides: TGTGCCAGCAGCCGGGGGGGTAGTAGCGGGAGTACCTACGAGCAGTACGTC. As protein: CASSRGGSSGSTYEQYV.

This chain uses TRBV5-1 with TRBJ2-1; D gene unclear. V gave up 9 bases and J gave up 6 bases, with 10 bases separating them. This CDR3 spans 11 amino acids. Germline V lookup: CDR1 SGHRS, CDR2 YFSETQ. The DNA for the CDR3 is TGCGCCATCCGCCGAATCAATGAGCAGTTCTTC. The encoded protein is CAIRRINEQFF. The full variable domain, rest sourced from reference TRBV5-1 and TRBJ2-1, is KAGVTQTPRYLIKTRGQQVTLSCSPISGHRSVSWYQQTPGQGLQFLFEYFSETQRNKGNFPGRFSGRQFSNSRSEMNVSTLELGDSALYLCAIRRINEQFFGPGTRLTVL.

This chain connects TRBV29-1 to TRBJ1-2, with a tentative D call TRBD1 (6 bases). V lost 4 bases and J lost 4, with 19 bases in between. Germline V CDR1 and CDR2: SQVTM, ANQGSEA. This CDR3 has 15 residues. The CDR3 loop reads CSVVVPGANAYGYTF. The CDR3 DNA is TGCAGCGTTGTTGTCCCGGGGGCGAATGCCTATGGCTACACCTTC.

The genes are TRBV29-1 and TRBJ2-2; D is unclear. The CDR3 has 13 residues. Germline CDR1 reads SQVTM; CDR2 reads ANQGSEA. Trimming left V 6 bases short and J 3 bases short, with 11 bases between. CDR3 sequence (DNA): TGCAGCGTGGTTGGACGGGACACCGGGGAGCTGTTTTTT. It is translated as CSVVGRDTGELFF.

In nucleotides, the CDR3 is TGTGCCAGCAGCCAGGGGAAGCTGGAGACCCAGTACTTC. Amino acids: CASSQGKLETQYF. The chain links TRBV7-2 to TRBJ2-5, with D possibly matching TRBD1 (6 bases). The CDR3 contains 13 residues. Germline V gene sequence: CDR1 SGHTA, CDR2 FQGNSA. The V gene lost 5 bases and the J gene lost 5 bases, with 12 bases spanning the gap. Complete variable domain (other parts from reference TRBV7-2 and TRBJ2-5): GAGVSQSPSNKVTEKGKDVELRCDPISGHTALYWYRQSLGQGLEFLIYFQGNSAPDKSGLPSDRFSAERTGGSVSTLTIQRTQQEDSAVYLCASSQGKLETQYFGPGTRLLVL.

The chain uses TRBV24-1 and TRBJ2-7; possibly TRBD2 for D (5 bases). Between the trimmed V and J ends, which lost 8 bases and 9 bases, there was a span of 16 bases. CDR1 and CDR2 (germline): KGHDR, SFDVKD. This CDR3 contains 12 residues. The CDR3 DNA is TGTGCCACCAATCACTGGTCACGGGGGCAGTACTTC. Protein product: CATNHWSRGQYF.

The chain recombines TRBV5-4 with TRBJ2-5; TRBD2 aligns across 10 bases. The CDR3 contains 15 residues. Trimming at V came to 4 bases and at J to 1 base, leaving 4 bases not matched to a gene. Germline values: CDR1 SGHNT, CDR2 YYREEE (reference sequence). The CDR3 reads CASSRTSGPQETQYF. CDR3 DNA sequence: TGTGCCAGCAGCCGGACTAGCGGACCCCAAGAGACCCAGTACTTC.

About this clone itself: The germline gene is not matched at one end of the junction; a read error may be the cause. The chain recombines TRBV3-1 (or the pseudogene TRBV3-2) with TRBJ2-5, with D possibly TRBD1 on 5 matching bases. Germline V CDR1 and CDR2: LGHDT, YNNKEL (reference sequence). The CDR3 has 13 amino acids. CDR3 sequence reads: CASTQGVQETQYF. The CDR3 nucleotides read TGTGCCAGCACCCAAGGGGTCCAAGAGACCCAGTACTTC.

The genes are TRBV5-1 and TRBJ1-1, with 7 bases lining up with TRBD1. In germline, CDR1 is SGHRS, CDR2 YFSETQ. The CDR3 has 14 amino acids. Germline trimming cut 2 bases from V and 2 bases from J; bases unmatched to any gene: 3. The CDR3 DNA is TGCGCCAGCAGCTTTGAGGGGGCAAACACTGAAGCTTTCTTT. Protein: CASSFEGANTEAFF. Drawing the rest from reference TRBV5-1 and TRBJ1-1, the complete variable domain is KAGVTQTPRYLIKTRGQQVTLSCSPISGHRSVSWYQQTPGQGLQFLFEYFSETQRNKGNFPGRFSGRQFSNSRSEMNVSTLELGDSALYLCASSFEGANTEAFFGQGTRLTVV.

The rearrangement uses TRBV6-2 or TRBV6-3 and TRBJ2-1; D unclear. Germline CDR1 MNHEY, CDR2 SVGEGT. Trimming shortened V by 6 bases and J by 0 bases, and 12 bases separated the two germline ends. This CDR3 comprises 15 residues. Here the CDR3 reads CASSIAPSSYNEQFF. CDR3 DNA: TGTGCCAGCAGCATAGCACCCAGCTCCTACAATGAGCAGTTCTTC.

The CDR3 loop reads CASTSEEGPYEQYF. CDR3 nucleotides: TGTGCCAGCACTTCGGAGGAGGGGCCCTACGAGCAGTACTTC. This chain joins TRBV2 and TRBJ2-7; possibly TRBD2 for D (6 bases). Looked up from germline, CDR1 is SNHLY and CDR2 is FYNNEI. This CDR3 has 14 amino acids. With 7 bases removed from V and 2 bases from J, the gap between germline ends came to 15 bases.

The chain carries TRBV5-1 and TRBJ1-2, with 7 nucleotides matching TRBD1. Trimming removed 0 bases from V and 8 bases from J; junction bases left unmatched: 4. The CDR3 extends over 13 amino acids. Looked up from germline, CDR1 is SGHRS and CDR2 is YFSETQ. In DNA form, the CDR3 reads TGCGCCAGCAGCTTGGAGGGGGCGCGGGGCTACACCTTC. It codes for CASSLEGARGYTF.

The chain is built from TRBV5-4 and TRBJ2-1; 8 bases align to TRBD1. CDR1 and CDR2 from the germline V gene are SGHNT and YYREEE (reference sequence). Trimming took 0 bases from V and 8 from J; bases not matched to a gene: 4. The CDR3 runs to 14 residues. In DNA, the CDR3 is TGTGCCAGCAGCTTGGGCAGGGGGCGTTATGAGCAGTTCTTC. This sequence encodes CASSLGRGRYEQFF.

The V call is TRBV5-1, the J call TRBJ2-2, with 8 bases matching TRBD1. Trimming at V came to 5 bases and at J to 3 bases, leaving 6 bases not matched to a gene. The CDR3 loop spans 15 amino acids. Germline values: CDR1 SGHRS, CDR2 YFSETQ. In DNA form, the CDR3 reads TGCGCCAGCAGACCCCAGGGGGCTTACACCGGGGAGCTGTTTTTT. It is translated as CASRPQGAYTGELFF.

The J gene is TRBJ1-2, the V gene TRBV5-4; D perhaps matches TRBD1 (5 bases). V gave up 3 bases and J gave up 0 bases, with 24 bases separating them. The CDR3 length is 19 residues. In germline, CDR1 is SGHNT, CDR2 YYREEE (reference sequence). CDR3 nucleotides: TGTGCCAGCAGCTCCCCGGGGCCGGTCACAAGCCCCTCTAACTATGGCTACACCTTC. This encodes CASSSPGPVTSPSNYGYTF.

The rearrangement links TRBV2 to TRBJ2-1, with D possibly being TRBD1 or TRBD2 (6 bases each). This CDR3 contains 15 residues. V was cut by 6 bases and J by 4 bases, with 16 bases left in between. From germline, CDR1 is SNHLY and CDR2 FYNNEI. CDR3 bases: TGTGCCAGCAGGAGGACAGCTGGGGGGTACAATGAGCAGTTCTTC. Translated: CASRRTAGGYNEQFF.

The CDR3 DNA reads TGTGCCAGCAGCCAGAGGTCCGGGTTGGGTAAGCCCCAGCATTTT. It specifies CASSQRSGLGKPQHF. The chain is built from TRBV6-5 and TRBJ1-5; the D is unclear. V gave up 6 bases and J gave up 8 bases, with 20 bases separating them. CDR3 length equals 15 residues. CDR1 is MNHEY, CDR2 SVGAGI, per germline.

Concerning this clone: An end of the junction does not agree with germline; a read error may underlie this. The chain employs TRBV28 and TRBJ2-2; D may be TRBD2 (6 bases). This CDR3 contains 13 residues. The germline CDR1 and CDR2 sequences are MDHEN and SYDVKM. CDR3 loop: CASGRQIAGELLF. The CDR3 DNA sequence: TGTGCCAGCGGGAGGCAGATCGCCGGGGAGCTGCTTTTT.

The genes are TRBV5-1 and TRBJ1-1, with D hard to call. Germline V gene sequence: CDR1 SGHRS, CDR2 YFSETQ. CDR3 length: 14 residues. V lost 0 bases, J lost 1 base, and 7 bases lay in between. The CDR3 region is CASSLAPGNTEAFF. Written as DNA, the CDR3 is TGCGCCAGCAGCTTGGCCCCAGGGAACACTGAAGCTTTCTTT.

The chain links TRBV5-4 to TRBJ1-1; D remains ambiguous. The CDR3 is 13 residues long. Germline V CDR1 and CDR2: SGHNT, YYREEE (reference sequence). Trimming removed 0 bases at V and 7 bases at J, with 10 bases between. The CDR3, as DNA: TGTGCCAGCAGCTTGGATCTTCAGCTTGAAGCTTTCTTT. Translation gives CASSLDLQLEAFF.

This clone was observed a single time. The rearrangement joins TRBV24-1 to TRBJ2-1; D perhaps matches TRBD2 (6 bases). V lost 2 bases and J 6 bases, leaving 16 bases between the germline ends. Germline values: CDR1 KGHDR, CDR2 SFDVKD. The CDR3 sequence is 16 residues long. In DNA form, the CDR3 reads TGTGCCACCAGTGATTACGGCCAGGGAGGAGGCAATGAGCAGTTCTTC. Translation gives CATSDYGQGGGNEQFF.

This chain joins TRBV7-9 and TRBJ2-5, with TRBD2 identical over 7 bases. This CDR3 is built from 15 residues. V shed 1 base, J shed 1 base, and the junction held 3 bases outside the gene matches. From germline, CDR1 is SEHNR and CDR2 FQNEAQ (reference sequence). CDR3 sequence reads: CASSLVGRAQETQYF. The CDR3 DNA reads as TGTGCCAGCAGCTTAGTGGGGAGGGCCCAAGAGACCCAGTACTTC. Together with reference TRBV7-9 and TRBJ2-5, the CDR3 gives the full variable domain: DTGVSQNPRHKITKRGQNVTFRCDPISEHNRLYWYRQTLGQGPEFLTYFQNEAQLEKSRLLSDRFSAERPKGSFSTLEIQRTEQGDSAMYLCASSLVGRAQETQYFGPGTRLLVL.

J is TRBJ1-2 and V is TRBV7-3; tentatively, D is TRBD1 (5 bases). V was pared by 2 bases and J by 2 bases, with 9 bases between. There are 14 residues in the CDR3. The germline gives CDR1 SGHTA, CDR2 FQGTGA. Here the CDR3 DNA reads TGTGCCAGCAGCTTAGGGGGTAAAAACTATGGCTACACCTTC. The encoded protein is CASSLGGKNYGYTF. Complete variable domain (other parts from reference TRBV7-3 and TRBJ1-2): GAGVSQTPSNKVTEKGKYVELRCDPISGHTALYWYRQSLGQGPEFLIYFQGTGAADDSGLPNDRFFAVRPEGSVSTLKIQRTERGDSAVYLCASSLGGKNYGYTFGSGTRLTVV.

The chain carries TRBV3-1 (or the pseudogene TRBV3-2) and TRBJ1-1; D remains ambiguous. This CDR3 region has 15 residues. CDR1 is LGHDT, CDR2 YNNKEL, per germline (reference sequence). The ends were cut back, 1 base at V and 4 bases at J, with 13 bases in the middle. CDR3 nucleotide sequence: TGTGCCAGCAGCCAAGGTAGGACGGGAGTCACTGAAGCTTTCTTT. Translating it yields CASSQGRTGVTEAFF.